This T cell receptor (beta chain) derives from a study of blood T cell repertoires in COVID-19. Whole-study context: Acute and convalescent COVID-19 samples came from the United States, Italy and Spain. Sources were T cells, B-cell-depleted T cells, or PBMCs; the material itself was cDNA or gDNA.

Trimming cost V 3 bases and J 5 bases; bases outside gene matches: 5. This CDR3 is 14 amino acids long. Germline V gene data show CDR1 as SGHNT and CDR2 as YYREEE (reference sequence). Authors' methods: Using reference gene primer amplification, nucleated cell counts were estimated. Sequenced by immunoSEQ multiplex PCR; TCRdb stores in-frame clones only, minus some. V, J and clone size derive from that table, while D and trimming were established from the DNA sequence. The sample gives about 23,000 clones, approximately 86% of which show up once; 15% to 20% is in the top ten. Material for sequencing was peripheral blood. The sequence was collected from a human donor with acute or convalescent COVID-19. The donor label of this sample is uncertain. The V call is TRBV5-4, the J call TRBJ2-5; 9 positions agree with TRBD1. As DNA, the CDR3 is TGTGCCAGCAGCTCCGGACAGGGGCGCGAGACCCAGTACTTC. This translates into CASSSGQGRETQYF.